This T cell receptor beta chain was retrieved from a study of OX40 agonist ivuxolimab in advanced cancers. Study overall: Ivuxolimab is a fully human IgG2 antibody that activates OX40 (CD134). The dose-escalation cohort was around 83% male, with a mean age of about 58 years, ranging about 23 to 79. Whole-study findings and limits: The expanded peripheral T cells' antigen specificity was not determined.

Profiling relied on immunoSEQ multiplex PCR, and the TCRdb table lists in-frame clones only, not all of them. This sample has some 74,000 clones, with over 75% found just once. As concerns this clone: Its antigen is currently unknown.

This CDR3 contains 17 residues. V lost 0 bases, J lost 4 bases, and 8 bases stayed unmatched. Germline V lookup: CDR1 PRHDT, CDR2 FYEKMQ (reference sequence). The sequence came from an adult with an advanced solid tumor such as melanoma, head and neck, liver or kidney cancer. The sequences come from CD4+ or CD8+ T cells sorted from blood, collected in a trial of the OX40 agonist ivuxolimab. J is TRBJ1-1 and V is TRBV13; TRBD1 matches at 10 bases. DNA for the CDR3: TGTGCCAGCAGCTTAGGGGACAGGGGGAAGTCGTTCACTGAAGCTTTCTTT. Protein: CASSLGDRGKSFTEAFF.